A single sample gave rise to the 26 T cell receptor beta chains below, sequenced in a study of blood T cell repertoires in COVID-19. Sequencing was performed with immunoSEQ multiplex PCR; in TCRdb, only in-frame clones are kept and a portion is missing. In the table there are a few hundred thousand clones, approximately 80% of which are singletons. The sample was peripheral blood. The source is a woman in her forties or fifties with acute or convalescent COVID-19.

The gene calls are TRBV30 and TRBJ1-6, with D possibly TRBD1 on 5 matching bases. From germline, CDR1 is GTSNPN and CDR2 SVGIG (reference sequence). The V end was cut by 3 bases, the J end by 6 bases, with 9 bases between. CDR3 length: 13 residues. The CDR3 here is CAWRGGFNSPLHF. In nucleotides, the CDR3 is TGTGCCTGGAGGGGGGGTTTTAATTCACCCCTCCACTTT.

About this clone: At one boundary the junction diverges from the germline segment, which might be a read error. The rearrangement uses TRBV20-1 and TRBJ1-2, with TRBD1 as a possible D gene (5 bases). Germline V CDR1 and CDR2: DFQATT, SNEGSKA (reference sequence). The CDR3 loop spans 9 amino acids. CDR3 protein: CSDGRAGRF. In DNA, the CDR3 is TGCAGTGATGGCAGGGCCGGGCGATTC.

This chain links TRBV19 with TRBJ2-7; TRBD1 matches 7 bases. CDR3 size: 13 residues. J gave up 5 bases and V 6 bases, and 7 bases lay outside the gene matches. Germline assignment: CDR1 LNHDA and CDR2 SQIVND (reference sequence). The CDR3 reads CASSRQGRDEQYF. The CDR3 DNA reads TGTGCCAGTAGCCGACAGGGACGGGACGAGCAGTACTTC.

The chain couples TRBV20-1 to TRBJ2-7; 7 nucleotides line up with TRBD1. The CDR3 is 13 residues long. V lost 3 bases to trimming and J lost 8 bases; unmatched junction nucleotides: 10. Per germline, CDR1 DFQATT and CDR2 SNEGSKA (reference sequence). The CDR3 loop is CSASEGRGSQQYF. The DNA of the CDR3 is TGCAGTGCTAGTGAAGGCAGGGGGTCTCAGCAGTACTTC.

The chain links TRBV19 to TRBJ1-1; unclear D gene. V was cut by 6 bases and J by 4 bases, with 12 bases left in between. The CDR3 sequence is 13 residues long. The V gene's germline CDR1 is LNHDA and CDR2 SQIVND (reference sequence). This chain's CDR3 is CASSSGRGTEAFF. In DNA, the CDR3 is TGTGCCAGTAGCAGCGGGCGGGGCACTGAAGCTTTCTTT.

The V and J genes are TRBV5-5 and TRBJ2-3; weak D call: TRBD2 (6 bases). The germline gives CDR1 SGHKS, CDR2 YYEKEE (reference sequence). Trimming removed 1 base at V and 2 bases at J, with 17 bases between. CDR3 length: 17 amino acids. CDR3 sequence reads: CASSLSGGNRVTDTQYF. The CDR3 DNA reads TGTGCCAGCAGCTTGTCCGGCGGGAATCGGGTCACAGATACGCAGTATTTT.

The chain combines TRBV28 with TRBJ2-7; weak D call: TRBD2 (6 bases). The CDR3 loop spans 17 amino acids. V was trimmed by 3 bases and J by 4 bases, leaving 22 bases between them. Germline CDR1 MDHEN, CDR2 SYDVKM. CDR3 region: CASSFIGLPLLEYEQYF. DNA of the CDR3: TGTGCCAGCAGTTTTATAGGACTACCTCTCCTTGAGTACGAGCAGTACTTC.

This clone was seen a single time. The chain combines TRBV5-4 with TRBJ1-2, with D perhaps matching TRBD1 (5 bases). Germline CDR1 SGHNT, CDR2 YYREEE (reference sequence). This CDR3 spans 14 amino acids. V was cut by 5 bases and J by 5 bases, with 16 bases left in between. In DNA form, the CDR3 reads TGTGCCAGCAGGAGGACGGGGGAAAGGTATGGCTACACCTTC. Its protein is CASRRTGERYGYTF.

CDR3 sequence: CASSQGGINTEAFF. CDR3 DNA sequence: TGTGCCAGCAGTCAAGGGGGTATAAACACTGAAGCTTTCTTT. The chain uses TRBV27 and TRBJ1-1; tentative D call: TRBD1 (6 bases). The CDR3 extends over 14 amino acids. The V end was cut by 5 bases, the J end by 2 bases, with 12 bases between. Germline V lookup: CDR1 MNHEY, CDR2 SMNVEV (reference sequence).

The chain's CDR3 is CASSLTGTAEAFF. The CDR3 nucleotides read TGTGCCAGCAGCCTAACCGGGACAGCTGAAGCTTTCTTT. This chain connects TRBV7-2 to TRBJ1-1; 7 positions agree with TRBD1. The CDR3 contains 13 residues. The V gene's germline CDR1 is SGHTA and CDR2 FQGNSA. J was trimmed by 6 bases and V by 5 bases; bases with no gene match: 6.

The J gene is TRBJ1-2, the V gene TRBV19, with D possibly TRBD1 on 6 matching bases. The CDR3 is 15 residues long. CDR1 and CDR2 (germline): LNHDA, SQIVND (reference sequence). Trimming stripped 3 bases from V and 1 base from J, with 12 bases between. CDR3 coding DNA: TGTGCCAGTAGTATCCGGACAGCGCTTAACTATGGCTACACCTTC. This translates into CASSIRTALNYGYTF.

The table lists this clone with a count of one. The chain uses TRBV7-2 and TRBJ1-1; D not resolved. Germline V gene lookup returns CDR1 SGHTA and CDR2 FQGNSA. V was cut by 5 bases and J by 1 base, with 11 bases left in between. The CDR3 totals 14 residues. The CDR3 loop reads CASSLGGGNTEAFF. The CDR3 DNA follows: TGTGCCAGCAGCCTCGGCGGAGGGAACACTGAAGCTTTCTTT.

J is TRBJ2-5 and V is TRBV20-1, with D unresolved. Trimming cost V 3 bases and J 4 bases, with 3 bases left between them. Germline V gene lookup returns CDR1 DFQATT and CDR2 SNEGSKA (reference sequence). This CDR3 is 10 amino acids long. CDR3 in DNA: TGCAGTGCTAGTCTAGAGACCCAGTACTTC. Protein product: CSASLETQYF.

The chain uses TRBV28 and TRBJ1-6; D gene ambiguous. Germline V lookup: CDR1 MDHEN, CDR2 SYDVKM. V was pared by 7 bases and J by 9 bases, with 19 bases between. CDR3 length: 15 residues. CDR3 loop: CASTEGEDISSPLHF. The DNA for the CDR3 is TGTGCCAGCACCGAGGGTGAGGATATTAGTTCACCCCTCCACTTT. The whole variable domain, filled in from reference TRBV28 and TRBJ1-6, reads DVKVTQSSRYLVKRTGEKVFLECVQDMDHENMFWYRQDPGLGLRLIYFSYDVKMKEKGDIPEGYSVSREKKERFSLILESASTNQTSMYLCASTEGEDISSPLHFGNGTRLTVT.

This clone was picked up a small number of times. The chain recombines TRBV24-1 with TRBJ2-3, with D unclear. This CDR3 region has 13 residues. Germline values: CDR1 KGHDR, CDR2 SFDVKD. Trimming took 3 bases from V and 8 from J, leaving 11 bases between them. The CDR3 reads CATSDRSSGTQYF. The CDR3 DNA reads TGTGCCACCAGTGATCGTAGTTCAGGTACGCAGTATTTT.

This sequence joins TRBV20-1 and TRBJ1-2, with TRBD1 matching 7 bases. The CDR3 consists of 16 residues. After removal of 3 bases from V and 2 bases from J, the junction contained 12 bases not matched to a gene. The germline V gene has CDR1 DFQATT and CDR2 SNEGSKA (reference sequence). The CDR3 region is CSASEQGIKPNYGYTF. The CDR3 nucleotides read TGCAGTGCTAGTGAACAGGGGATCAAGCCCAACTATGGCTACACCTTC.

The CDR3 protein is CASSQRTANTGELFF. In DNA, the CDR3 is TGTGCCAGCAGCCAGAGGACAGCGAACACCGGGGAGCTGTTTTTT. The chain uses TRBV3-1 (or the pseudogene TRBV3-2) and TRBJ2-2; weak D call: TRBD1 (6 bases). This CDR3 spans 15 amino acids. Trimming left V 3 bases short and J 0 bases short, with 8 bases between. From germline, CDR1 is LGHDT and CDR2 YNNKEL (reference sequence).

The rearrangement joins TRBV19 to TRBJ1-4; tentative D call: TRBD1 (5 bases). V lost 4 bases, J lost 7 bases, and 22 bases lay in between. Germline lookup yields CDR1 LNHDA and CDR2 SQIVND (reference sequence). The CDR3 consists of 17 residues. The CDR3: CASSTRRLAGRGEKLFF. The CDR3 DNA follows: TGTGCCAGTAGTACACGGAGGTTGGCAGGGCGGGGTGAAAAACTGTTTTTT.

The chain is built from TRBV5-1 and TRBJ2-7; perhaps TRBD2 as D (5 bases). Trimming took 0 bases from V and 3 from J, leaving 25 bases between them. The CDR3 totals 19 residues. Germline V gene data show CDR1 as SGHRS and CDR2 as YFSETQ. CDR3 loop: CASSLAPVVPRVTLYEQYF. The CDR3 region has the DNA TGCGCCAGCAGCTTGGCCCCGGTAGTCCCGAGGGTGACGCTCTACGAGCAGTACTTC.

This chain connects TRBV28 to TRBJ1-2; TRBD1 matches 10 bases. The V and J ends lost 2 bases and 2 bases, in that order; junction bases with no gene match: 5. CDR3 length: 16 residues. Germline V gene sequence: CDR1 MDHEN, CDR2 SYDVKM. DNA of the CDR3: TGTGCCAGCAGTTTACCTGGACAGGGGGGGAACTATGGCTACACCTTC. Amino acid sequence: CASSLPGQGGNYGYTF.

The CDR3 sequence: CAWSGRTPTSGNTIYF. The CDR3 nucleotides are TGTGCCTGGAGCGGAAGGACTCCAACCTCTGGAAACACCATATATTTT. The chain employs TRBV30 and TRBJ1-3, with no clear D. Between the trimmed V and J ends, which lost 3 bases and 0 bases, there was a span of 15 bases. CDR1 and CDR2 from the germline V gene are GTSNPN and SVGIG (reference sequence). The CDR3 is made up of 16 amino acids.

In nucleotides, the CDR3 is TGTGCCAGTAGTAAGCCGGGACAAGCCCTTACCTTGGGGCAGTTCTTC. This codes for CASSKPGQALTLGQFF. This chain uses TRBV19 with TRBJ2-1; TRBD1 might be the D (6 bases). The germline V and J ends were trimmed by 4 bases and 12 bases, with 25 bases remaining between them. This CDR3 contains 16 residues. The V gene's germline CDR1 is LNHDA and CDR2 SQIVND (reference sequence).

The chain has TRBV28 and TRBJ1-2; no clear D gene. Trimming removed 5 bases at V and 4 bases at J, with 5 bases between. The CDR3 runs 11 residues. Germline values: CDR1 MDHEN, CDR2 SYDVKM. The CDR3 region has the DNA TGTGCCAGCAGTCATAGCTATGGCTACACCTTC. Its protein product is CASSHSYGYTF.

The chain combines TRBV28 with TRBJ1-6; D is ambiguous. V gave up 8 bases and J gave up 0 bases, with 11 bases separating them. This CDR3 has 15 residues. Germline V gene lookup returns CDR1 MDHEN and CDR2 SYDVKM. As DNA, the CDR3 is TGTGCCAGCGTTGAGGAGAGCTCCTATAATTCACCCCTCCACTTT. It encodes CASVEESSYNSPLHF.

The rearrangement links TRBV5-4 to TRBJ2-2; 9 positions agree with TRBD1. The junction had 8 bases not matched to a gene; V was cut back by 4 bases and J by 4 bases. Germline-derived CDR1 and CDR2 are SGHNT and YYREEE (reference sequence). The CDR3 covers 16 residues. CDR3 in amino acids: CASSPQTGGSTGELFF. The CDR3 DNA reads TGTGCCAGCAGCCCCCAGACAGGGGGGAGCACCGGGGAGCTGTTTTTT.

The J gene is TRBJ2-3, the V gene TRBV27; 16 positions agree with TRBD2. The CDR3 runs 18 residues. The V gene's germline CDR1 is MNHEY and CDR2 SMNVEV (reference sequence). Trimming at V came to 7 bases and at J to 3 bases, leaving 10 bases not matched to a gene. CDR3 in DNA: TGTGCCAGCAAAAACCCGGGACTAGCGGGAGGGTTGACAGATACGCAGTATTTT. This gives the protein CASKNPGLAGGLTDTQYF.